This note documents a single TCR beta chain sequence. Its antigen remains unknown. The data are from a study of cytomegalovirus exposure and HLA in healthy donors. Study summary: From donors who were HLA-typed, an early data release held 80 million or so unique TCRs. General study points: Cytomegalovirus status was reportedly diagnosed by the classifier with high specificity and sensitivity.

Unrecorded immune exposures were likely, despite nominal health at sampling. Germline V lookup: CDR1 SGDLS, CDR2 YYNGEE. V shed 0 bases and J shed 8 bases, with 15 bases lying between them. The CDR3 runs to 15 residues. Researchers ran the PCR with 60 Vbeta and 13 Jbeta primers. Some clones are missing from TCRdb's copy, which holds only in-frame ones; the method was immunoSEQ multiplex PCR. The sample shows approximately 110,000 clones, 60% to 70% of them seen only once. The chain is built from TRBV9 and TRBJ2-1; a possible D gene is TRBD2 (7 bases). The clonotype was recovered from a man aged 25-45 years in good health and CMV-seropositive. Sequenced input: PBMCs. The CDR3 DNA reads TGTGCCAGCAGCGTAGGGTGGGGGGGCGGGTATGAGCAGTTCTTC. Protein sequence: CASSVGWGGGYEQFF.